The clone carrying this T cell receptor (beta chain) appeared a few times. Germline V lookup: CDR1 LNHDA, CDR2 SQIVND (reference sequence). Trimming cost V 5 bases and J 1 base; bases outside gene matches: 6. The CDR3 length is 16 residues. This sample was taken from a study of T cells after yellow fever vaccination. MiXCR was run by TCRdb on the 5' RACE reads, yielding one entry per CDR3 protein. The sample consists of around 600,000 distinct CDR3 sequences, 9% to 15% of them appearing once. Specimen: PBMCs, collected on the day of the yellow fever booster vaccination. The V and J genes are TRBV19 and TRBJ2-1, with TRBD1 matching over 9 bases. The sequence was collected from a man aged 25 to 40 who received the YFV17D yellow fever vaccine. CDR3 nucleotide sequence: TGTGCCAGTAGTTCCGCCGGGACAGGGTCCTACAATGAGCAGTTCTTC. This translates into CASSSAGTGSYNEQFF.